This T cell receptor (beta chain) was sequenced for a study of shared clonotypes between healthy human individuals. Findings of the study overall: Some naive CD4 clonotypes, roughly 4.5%, turned up in common across several donors. Clonotypes shared by all four donors outscored non-shared clonotypes in generation probability.

Libraries were prepared by immunoSEQ multiplex PCR; TCRdb keeps only in-frame clonotypes and omits some of them. The sample records roughly 1.5 million clones, nearly 99% being singletons. The germline CDR1 and CDR2 sequences are LNHDA and SQIVND (reference sequence). The CDR3 is made up of 15 amino acids. V shed 3 bases and J 12 bases; nucleotides not matched to a gene: 10. Remarks on this clone: What it recognizes is unknown.

The TCR was taken from a man between 25 and 39 years old in good health. The sequenced sample consisted of naive CD4+ T cells sorted from blood. Noted subset: CD45RA+ positively selected. The rearrangement joins TRBV19 to TRBJ2-1; 11 bases agree with TRBD2. DNA of the CDR3: TGTGCCAGTAGTATGCCGACCGGGACTAGCGGCTGGCAGTTCTTC. Its protein is CASSMPTGTSGWQFF. The full variable domain, completed using reference TRBV19 and TRBJ2-1, is DGGITQSPKYLFRKEGQNVTLSCEQNLNHDAMYWYRQDPGQGLRLIYYSQIVNDFQKGDIAEGYSVSREKKESFPLTVTSAQKNPTAFYLCASSMPTGTSGWQFFGPGTRLTVL.